This TCR beta chain was identified in a study of cytomegalovirus exposure and HLA in healthy donors. At the level of the study: Among some 400 genotyped donors, 65% to 90% fell in the Caucasian-associated ancestry cluster. Study-wide points: Association with HLA alleles at 0.05 false discovery rate was found for roughly 17,000 TCR beta sequences in a later analysis. The study assumed roughly uniform donor sequencing depth for presence/absence analyses.

Amplification used 60 Vbeta primers and 13 Jbeta primers. Only in-frame clones appear in the TCRdb table, and some are missing; sequencing was by immunoSEQ multiplex PCR. The sample holds about 160,000 clones, roughly 82% seen once. Note on this clone: What it recognizes is unknown.

Trimming shortened V by 5 bases and J by 7 bases, and 9 bases separated the two germline ends. The CDR3 is made up of 11 amino acids. Germline values: CDR1 MDHEN, CDR2 SYDVKM. The TCR comes from a man aged 45-65 years in good health and CMV-seropositive. This chain connects TRBV28 to TRBJ2-7; D possibly corresponds to TRBD2 (5 bases). Input material: PBMCs. In DNA, the CDR3 is TGTGCCAGCAGTCGGGGTAGGGAGCAGTACGTC. Amino acids: CASSRGREQYV.